A single sample gave rise to the 14 T cell receptor beta chains below, sequenced in a study of T cell responses to AZD1222 COVID-19 vaccine. Assay used: immunoSEQ multiplex PCR; TCRdb lists only in-frame clones, some missing. The profile shows 130,000 to 150,000 clones, 80% to 95% of them singletons. The starting material was peripheral blood, obtained on day 0 of MenACWY control vaccination. The receptors shown here come from an adult in good health.

The chain is built from TRBV27 and TRBJ1-6, with a weak D call TRBD1 (5 bases). The CDR3 has 16 residues. Germline V gives CDR1 MNHEY, CDR2 SMNVEV (reference sequence). The germline V and J ends were trimmed by 6 bases and 7 bases, with 19 bases remaining between them. CDR3 protein: CASRFSHRQINSPLHF. DNA of the CDR3: TGTGCCAGCAGGTTTTCCCACCGACAGATCAATTCACCCCTCCACTTT.

The gene calls are TRBV18 and TRBJ1-5; 12 bases are a match to TRBD1. V lost 3 bases to trimming and J lost 0 bases; unmatched junction nucleotides: 6. This CDR3 has 18 residues. CDR1 is KGHSH and CDR2 is LQKENI in the germline V gene. The CDR3 nucleotides read TGTGCCAGCTCACCGGGACAGGGGGCTAGTAATAGCAATCAGCCCCAGCATTTT. Protein product: CASSPGQGASNSNQPQHF.

The table lists this clone with a few counts. V gene TRBV20-1 combines with J gene TRBJ2-7; no firm D call. Germline CDR1 is DFQATT and CDR2 is SNEGSKA (reference sequence). The CDR3 contains 11 residues. Trimming left V 3 bases short and J 3 bases short, with 6 bases between. The CDR3 loop is CSASPHYEQYF. CDR3 nucleotides: TGCAGTGCTAGCCCCCACTACGAGCAGTACTTC.

This chain uses TRBV19 with TRBJ1-5; TRBD1 aligns across 7 bases. V lost 3 bases to trimming and J lost 8 bases; unmatched junction nucleotides: 7. The CDR3 contains 14 residues. The germline V gene encodes CDR1 LNHDA and CDR2 SQIVND (reference sequence). CDR3 bases: TGTGCCAGTAGTATTGGGACAGATGGGAAGCCCCAGCATTTT. As protein: CASSIGTDGKPQHF. Full variable domain (rest looked up from reference TRBV19 and TRBJ1-5): DGGITQSPKYLFRKEGQNVTLSCEQNLNHDAMYWYRQDPGQGLRLIYYSQIVNDFQKGDIAEGYSVSREKKESFPLTVTSAQKNPTAFYLCASSIGTDGKPQHFGDGTRLSIL.

This sequence joins TRBV12-5 and TRBJ2-1; possibly TRBD2 for D (5 bases). Germline-derived CDR1 and CDR2 are LGHNT and FRNRAP. The CDR3 totals 18 residues. V lost 3 bases and J lost 1, with 19 bases in between. Here the CDR3 reads CASGFHSGNQRSYNEQFF. The CDR3, as DNA: TGTGCTAGTGGTTTCCACTCCGGGAACCAGAGGTCCTACAATGAGCAGTTCTTC. Using reference TRBV12-5 and TRBJ2-1 for the parts outside the CDR3, the full variable domain is DARVTQTPRHKVTEMGQEVTMRCQPILGHNTVFWYRQTMMQGLELLAYFRNRAPLDDSGMPKDRFSAEMPDATLATLKIQPSEPRDSAVYFCASGFHSGNQRSYNEQFFGPGTRLTVL.

The chain is built from TRBV6-4 and TRBJ2-6; D may be TRBD1 (5 bases). Trimming took off 0 bases at V and 3 bases at J, with 9 bases between the two ends. Germline V gene lookup returns CDR1 MRHNA and CDR2 SNTAGT. This CDR3 is 16 amino acids long. CDR3 residues: CASSDSRDSGANVLTF. The CDR3 DNA sequence: TGTGCCAGCAGTGACTCCAGGGATAGTGGGGCCAACGTCCTGACTTTC.

This CDR3 reads CASSDTGGTGELFF. CDR3 in DNA: TGTGCCAGCAGCGATACAGGGGGCACCGGGGAGCTGTTTTTT. The chain links TRBV7-9 to TRBJ2-2, with 8 positions matching TRBD1. This CDR3 comprises 14 residues. Germline loops: CDR1 SEHNR, CDR2 FQNEAQ (reference sequence). V lost 5 bases to trimming and J lost 4 bases; unmatched junction nucleotides: 3.

The chain joins TRBV7-2 to TRBJ1-3, with 7 bases that match TRBD1. The CDR3 extends over 14 amino acids. The V gene's germline CDR1 is SGHTA and CDR2 FQGNSA. The ends lost 5 bases at V and 2 bases at J; junction bases unmatched: 3. The CDR3 loop reads CASSTTGTGNTIYF. CDR3 bases: TGTGCCAGCAGCACGACAGGGACTGGAAACACCATATATTTT.

This chain connects TRBV7-3 to TRBJ2-6; possibly TRBD2 for D (7 bases). V was cut by 5 bases and J by 0 bases, with 17 bases left in between. This CDR3 has 18 residues. Germline V lookup: CDR1 SGHTA, CDR2 FQGTGA. This CDR3 is CASSPLGGASSGANVLTF. The CDR3 nucleotides read TGTGCCAGCAGCCCCCTGGGGGGGGCGAGCTCTGGGGCCAACGTCCTGACTTTC.

The V gene is TRBV14, the J gene TRBJ1-1; D possibly corresponds to TRBD1 (5 bases). Germline V gives CDR1 SGHDN, CDR2 FVKESK. V lost 4 bases to trimming and J lost 4 bases, with 13 bases between them. This CDR3 spans 14 amino acids. The CDR3 protein is CASSLQALRTEAFF. As DNA, the CDR3 is TGTGCCAGCAGCCTACAGGCCCTTCGCACTGAAGCTTTCTTT.

This sequence joins TRBV10-2 and TRBJ2-2; D call uncertain. V lost 4 bases to trimming and J lost 6 bases, with 9 bases between them. This CDR3 comprises 13 residues. Germline V gives CDR1 WSHSY, CDR2 SAAADI. CDR3 protein: CASSATSAGELFF. Written as DNA, the CDR3 is TGCGCCAGCAGTGCCACCTCCGCCGGGGAGCTGTTTTTT.

The rearrangement uses TRBV7-3 and TRBJ2-1; the match to TRBD2 covers 13 bases. CDR3 length equals 15 residues. V shed 6 bases and J 8 bases; nucleotides not matched to a gene: 7. The germline CDR1 and CDR2 sequences are SGHTA and FQGTGA. CDR3 DNA: TGTGCCAGCAGTCCAGGGACTAGCGGGACGGATGAGCAGTTCTTC. Translating it yields CASSPGTSGTDEQFF.

This clone occurred once. The genes are TRBV19 and TRBJ1-5, with TRBD1 as a possible D gene (5 bases). V was clipped by 5 bases and J by 2 bases, with 13 bases between them. The V gene's germline CDR1 is LNHDA and CDR2 SQIVND (reference sequence). The CDR3 spans 15 residues. CDR3 protein: CASSGWGPGNQPQHF. CDR3 nucleotide sequence: TGTGCCAGTAGTGGGTGGGGACCGGGCAATCAGCCCCAGCATTTT.

The gene calls are TRBV7-3 and TRBJ1-1; 11 nucleotides agree with TRBD1. Germline-derived CDR1 and CDR2 are SGHTA and FQGTGA. The CDR3 runs to 16 residues. With V trimmed by 4 bases and J by 4 bases, 8 bases remained unmatched. CDR3 sequence (DNA): TGTGCCAGCAGCTACGGGACAGGGGGTCAGGGCACTGAAGCTTTCTTT. Amino acids: CASSYGTGGQGTEAFF.